This record looks at one T cell receptor (beta chain) sequence and its context. Enrollment of patients from Seattle took place during active infection, with longitudinal follow-up. The CDR3 has 14 residues. The ends lost 2 bases at V and 1 base at J; junction bases unmatched: 0. Germline CDR1 is ENHRY and CDR2 is SYGVKD. TCRdb's table, derived via immunoSEQ multiplex PCR, lists solely in-frame clones and lacks some. The sample shows around 40,000 clones, roughly 89% of them seen only once. The data belong to a study of blood T cell repertoires in COVID-19. Study information: Sites across the United States, Italy and Spain contributed samples from acute and convalescent COVID-19. Sources were T cells, B-cell-depleted T cells, or PBMCs; the material itself was cDNA or gDNA.

This chain uses TRBV10-3 with TRBJ2-5, with 8 bases fitting TRBD2. The sequenced material came from peripheral blood. The clonotype comes from a man aged 35 to 55 with COVID-19, enrolled during active disease. This CDR3 is CAISERGGQETQYF. CDR3 nucleotide sequence: TGTGCCATCAGTGAGCGGGGGGGCCAAGAGACCCAGTACTTC.